This T cell receptor beta chain emerged from a study of blood T cell repertoires in COVID-19. Study-level background: Italy, Spain and the United States were the sources of the convalescent and acute COVID-19 samples.

Method: immunoSEQ multiplex PCR; TCRdb's copy keeps in-frame clones and lacks some. The data show 250,000 to 350,000 clones, approximately 83% seen once. This CDR3 is 13 amino acids long. V was shortened by 5 bases and J by 6 bases, with 10 bases between the two germline ends. From germline, CDR1 is MNHEY and CDR2 SVGAGI. Participant-reported clinical history was the basis for cohort assignment. The receptor was derived from a woman in her 30s who had recovered from COVID-19. Material for sequencing was PBMCs or T cells enriched from blood (not recorded which). The chain recombines TRBV6-5 with TRBJ2-2, with TRBD1 as a possible D gene (6 bases). In DNA form, the CDR3 reads TGTGCCAGCAGTCCAGGGGTTCCCGGGGAGCTGTTTTTT. The encoded protein is CASSPGVPGELFF.